The rows below give T cell receptor beta chains drawn from one sample of a study of early T cells in non-severe SARS-CoV-2 infection. TCRdb re-analysed the 5' RACE reads in MiXCR, keeping a single row per CDR3 protein. This sample has roughly 65,000 distinct CDR3 sequences, with 12% found just once. Sequenced material: whole blood. The receptors come from an adult who was a healthcare worker with PCR-confirmed SARS-CoV-2 infection or an uninfected control (not recorded which). The CDR3 runs from the conserved cysteine through the conserved F or W. The D gene is left open where the match is weak. The size field is filled for only some rows; it gives once, few, many or a size class.

TRBV19	.	many	TRBJ2-4	TGTGCCAGTAGTGGACCCCCAACCAAAAACATTCAGTACTTC	CASSGPPTKNIQYF
TRBV14	.	.	TRBJ1-2	TGTGCCAGCAGCCAAGGGGGAAGGTATGGCTACACCTTC	CASSQGGRYGYTF
TRBV4-1	.	.	TRBJ1-2	TGCGCCAGCAGCCAAGATACCAGTTGGGGAGGATATGGCTACACCTTC	CASSQDTSWGGYGYTF
TRBV11-2	TRBD2	.	TRBJ2-3	TGTGCCAGCAGCTCTGGAACTAGCGGGGGTATAGATACGCAGTATTTT	CASSSGTSGGIDTQYF
TRBV7-9	.	.	TRBJ2-2	TGTGCCAGCAGCTCCTTGCCCGGGGGTTGGGACGGGGAGCTGTTTTTT	CASSSLPGGWDGELFF
TRBV20-1	TRBD2	.	TRBJ2-3	TGCAGTGCTCACCGACGGCGGGGGGGCCGTGAGGATACGCAGTATTTT	CSAHRRRGGREDTQYF
TRBV7-2	.	many	TRBJ1-6	TGTGCCAGCAGCTCAGACAGGACCCGTGGGCCCCTCCACTTT	CASSSDRTRGPLHF
TRBV6-2/TRBV6-3	TRBD1	many	TRBJ2-1	TGTGCCAGCAGGACAGGGGATACCCACTACAATGAGCAGTTCTTC	CASRTGDTHYNEQFF
TRBV20-1	TRBD2	few	TRBJ2-4	TGCAGTGCTACACCCCTTATCCGGGGGGACATTCAGTACTTC	CSATPLIRGDIQYF
TRBV3-1	.	few	TRBJ2-5	TGTGCCAGCAGCCTTCAGTTTGAGACCCAGTACTTC	CASSLQFETQYF
TRBV11-2	TRBD1	.	TRBJ2-3	TGTGCCAGCAGCTTAGGAGGGGGACAGGGGAACCCCGCGCGGACATATACGCAGTATTTT	CASSLGGGQGNPARTYTQYF
TRBV2	.	many	TRBJ2-3	TGTGCCAGCAGTGAAAGTAGTGATACGCAGTATTTT	CASSESSDTQYF
TRBV15	TRBD2	many	TRBJ2-7	TGTGCCACCAGCAGATCCTCTAGCGGGGGGCCCTACGAGCAGTACTTC	CATSRSSSGGPYEQYF
TRBV20-1	TRBD1	medium-sized	TRBJ1-5	TGCAGTGCTAGCCGCGAGGCAGGGGGGAATCAGCCCCAGCATTTT	CSASREAGGNQPQHF
TRBV9	TRBD1	few	TRBJ1-1	TGTGCCAGCAGCCCAGGGGGCCTGACATTGGCTGAAGCTTTCTTT	CASSPGGLTLAEAFF
TRBV9	.	many	TRBJ1-6	TGTGCCAGCAGCGTAGCAGGTGCCTATAATTCACCCCTCCACTTT	CASSVAGAYNSPLHF
TRBV20-1	.	few	TRBJ1-4	TGCAGTGCCTACGGGGGGGTTGGTGAAAAACTGTTTTTT	CSAYGGVGEKLFF
TRBV20-1	.	many	TRBJ1-4	TGCAGTGCCGAAGAGGCGGGAAATGAAAAACTGTTTTTT	CSAEEAGNEKLFF
TRBV6-6	.	.	TRBJ1-1	TGTGCCAGCAGCATGAATCGGGGGGGAGAAGCTTTCTTT	CASSMNRGGEAFF
TRBV7-2	TRBD1	few	TRBJ2-1	TGTGCCAGCAGCTTAGCCGGGACAGGGCCTTACAATGAGCAGTTCTTC	CASSLAGTGPYNEQFF